This T cell receptor (beta chain) is drawn from a study of cytomegalovirus exposure and HLA in healthy donors. Study background: The same platform was used for the 130 or so validation repertoires as for the approximately 630 first-cohort repertoires, as reported in a later analysis. Broader study findings: It was reported that the classifier diagnosed cytomegalovirus status with high specificity and sensitivity in both the original and validation cohorts. The study designated 150 or so TCR beta chains cytomegalovirus-associated.

Here immunoSEQ multiplex PCR was the method, and the copy in TCRdb shows in-frame clones only, minus some. The data hold 200,000 to 250,000 clones, with about nine tenths observed a single time. The V end was cut by 6 bases, the J end by 3 bases, with 12 bases between. CDR3 length equals 15 residues. Per germline, CDR1 MNHEY and CDR2 SMNVEV (reference sequence). In the case of this clone: Its antigen is undetermined.

Separate from the roughly 700-subject first cohort, the roughly 120-subject validation cohort was the one that the donors belonged to. The sequencing input was PBMCs. This TCR derives from a woman aged 18-29 years in good health and CMV-seropositive. The rearrangement joins TRBV27 to TRBJ2-6; the D gene is possibly TRBD2 (5 bases). The CDR3 protein is CASRTGVFGANVLTF. CDR3 bases: TGTGCCAGCAGGACCGGGGTGTTTGGGGCCAACGTCCTGACTTTC.